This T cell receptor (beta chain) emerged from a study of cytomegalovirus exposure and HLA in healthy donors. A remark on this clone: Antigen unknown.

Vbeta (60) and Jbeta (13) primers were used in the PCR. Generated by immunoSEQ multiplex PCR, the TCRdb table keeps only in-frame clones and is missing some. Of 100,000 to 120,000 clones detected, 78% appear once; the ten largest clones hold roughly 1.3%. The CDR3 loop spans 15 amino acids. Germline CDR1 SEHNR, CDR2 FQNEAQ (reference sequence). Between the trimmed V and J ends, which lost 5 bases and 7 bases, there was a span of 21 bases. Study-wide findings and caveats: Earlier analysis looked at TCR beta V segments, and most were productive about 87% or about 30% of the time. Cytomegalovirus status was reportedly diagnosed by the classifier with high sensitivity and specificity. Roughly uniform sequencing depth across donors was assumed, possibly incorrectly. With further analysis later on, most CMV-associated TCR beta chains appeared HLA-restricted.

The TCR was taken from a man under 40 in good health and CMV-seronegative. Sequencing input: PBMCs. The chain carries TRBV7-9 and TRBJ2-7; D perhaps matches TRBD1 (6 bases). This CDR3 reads CASSPPLGTPLEQYF. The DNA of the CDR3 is TGTGCCAGCAGCCCGCCCCTCGGGACACCCTTAGAGCAGTACTTC.